Listed here are 8 T cell receptor beta chains from one sample, sequenced in a study of early T cells in non-severe SARS-CoV-2 infection. TCRdb recomputed calls from the 5' RACE reads with MiXCR, one row per CDR3 protein. The table has tens of thousands of distinct CDR3 sequences, more than 9% seen once; the top ten hold around 4.4%. The sample consisted of whole blood. These TCRs come from an adult who was a healthcare worker with PCR-confirmed SARS-CoV-2 infection or an uninfected control (not recorded which).

The CDR3 loop is CASSPVLADKETQYF. CDR3 in DNA: TGTGCCAGCTCACCAGTACTAGCGGATAAAGAGACCCAGTACTTC. The chain has TRBV18 and TRBJ2-5; 8 bases are shared with TRBD2. The CDR3 extends over 15 amino acids. The trim removed 2 bases at V and 3 bases at J, leaving 5 bases unmatched. CDR1 KGHSH and CDR2 LQKENI come from the germline V gene.

In its sample, this clonotype was seen many times. J is TRBJ1-1 and V is TRBV2; D call uncertain. There are 11 residues in the CDR3. Germline CDR1 and CDR2: SNHLY and FYNNEI. Between the trimmed V and J ends, which lost 8 bases and 2 bases, there was a span of 6 bases. The CDR3 region is CASALNTEAFF. For the CDR3, the DNA is TGTGCCAGCGCTCTCAACACTGAAGCTTTCTTT.

This clonotype was seen many times. This rearrangement joins TRBV6-2 or TRBV6-3 to TRBJ2-1; D possibly corresponds to TRBD2 (6 bases). CDR1 is MNHEY and CDR2 is SVGEGT in the germline V gene. V shed 4 bases and J shed 10 bases, with 14 bases lying between them. The CDR3 totals 13 residues. CDR3: CASSSTRSKEQFF. In DNA, the CDR3 is TGTGCCAGCAGTTCGACTAGAAGCAAGGAGCAGTTCTTC.

This clonotype was recorded at least ten times. The rearrangement uses TRBV4-2 and TRBJ2-5; no definite D call. CDR3 length: 13 residues. Germline assignment: CDR1 LGHNA and CDR2 YNFKEQ. V gave up 1 base and J gave up 5 bases, with 8 bases separating them. The CDR3 DNA reads TGTGCCAGCAGCCAAGTGCTCCGGGAGACCCAGTACTTC. Its protein product is CASSQVLRETQYF.

This clonotype was picked up a small number of times. This chain connects TRBV29-1 to TRBJ2-7; D gene uncertain. Trimming removed 3 bases from V and 3 bases from J, with 9 bases in between. Germline lookup yields CDR1 SQVTM and CDR2 ANQGSEA. This CDR3 contains 12 residues. The CDR3: CSVEKQNYEQYF. The CDR3 DNA reads TGCAGCGTTGAGAAACAGAACTACGAGCAGTACTTC.

This clonotype appeared many times. The chain combines TRBV20-1 with TRBJ2-1; TRBD1 aligns across 7 bases. From germline, CDR1 is DFQATT and CDR2 SNEGSKA (reference sequence). There are 14 residues in the CDR3. The ends lost 2 bases at V and 8 bases at J; junction bases unmatched: 9. The CDR3 sequence is CSARRYTQGDEQFF. CDR3 DNA: TGCAGTGCTAGACGTTACACTCAGGGGGATGAGCAGTTCTTC.

Ten or more counts support this clonotype. The CDR3 loop is CASSEPGQAYEQYF. The CDR3 DNA is TGCGCCAGCAGTGAGCCGGGGCAGGCCTACGAGCAGTACTTC. This chain connects TRBV10-2 to TRBJ2-7, with D perhaps being TRBD1 or TRBD2 (5 bases each). The CDR3 is made up of 14 amino acids. V was pared by 2 bases and J by 2 bases, with 10 bases between. CDR1 and CDR2 from the germline V gene are WSHSY and SAAADI.

This clonotype was recorded many times. The DNA for the CDR3 is TGTGCCAGCAGCTTGAAGCGGGGCTCCTATAATTCACCCCTCCACTTT. As protein: CASSLKRGSYNSPLHF. The gene calls are TRBV5-6 and TRBJ1-6; no clear D gene. Germline V lookup: CDR1 SGHDT, CDR2 YYEEEE. The ends were cut back, 1 base at V and 0 bases at J, with 8 bases in the middle. The CDR3 runs 16 residues.